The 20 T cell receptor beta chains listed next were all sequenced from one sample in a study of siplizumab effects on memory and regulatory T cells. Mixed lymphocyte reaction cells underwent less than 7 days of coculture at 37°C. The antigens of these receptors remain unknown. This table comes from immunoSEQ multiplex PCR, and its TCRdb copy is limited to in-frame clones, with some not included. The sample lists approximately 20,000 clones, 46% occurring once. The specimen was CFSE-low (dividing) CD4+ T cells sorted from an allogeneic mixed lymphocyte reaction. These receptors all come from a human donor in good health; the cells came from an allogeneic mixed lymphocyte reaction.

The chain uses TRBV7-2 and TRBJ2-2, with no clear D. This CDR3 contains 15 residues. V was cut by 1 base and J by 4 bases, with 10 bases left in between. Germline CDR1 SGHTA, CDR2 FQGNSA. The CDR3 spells CASSLVVASTGELFF. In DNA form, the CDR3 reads TGTGCCAGCAGCTTAGTTGTGGCTAGCACCGGGGAGCTGTTTTTT. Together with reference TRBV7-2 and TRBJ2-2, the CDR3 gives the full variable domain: GAGVSQSPSNKVTEKGKDVELRCDPISGHTALYWYRQSLGQGLEFLIYFQGNSAPDKSGLPSDRFSAERTGGSVSTLTIQRTQQEDSAVYLCASSLVVASTGELFFGEGSRLTVL.

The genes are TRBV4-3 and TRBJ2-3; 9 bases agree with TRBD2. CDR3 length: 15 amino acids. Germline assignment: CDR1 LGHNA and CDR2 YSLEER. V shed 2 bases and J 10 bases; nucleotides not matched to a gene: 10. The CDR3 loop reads CASSQKLAGGLPQYF. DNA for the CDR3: TGCGCCAGCAGCCAAAAGTTGGCGGGGGGGCTTCCGCAGTATTTT.

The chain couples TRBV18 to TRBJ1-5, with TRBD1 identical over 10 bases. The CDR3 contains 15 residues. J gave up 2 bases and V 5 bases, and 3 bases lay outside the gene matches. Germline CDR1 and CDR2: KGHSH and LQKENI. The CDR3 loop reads CASSGQGGGNQPQHF. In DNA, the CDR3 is TGTGCCAGCTCAGGACAGGGGGGTGGCAATCAGCCCCAGCATTTT.

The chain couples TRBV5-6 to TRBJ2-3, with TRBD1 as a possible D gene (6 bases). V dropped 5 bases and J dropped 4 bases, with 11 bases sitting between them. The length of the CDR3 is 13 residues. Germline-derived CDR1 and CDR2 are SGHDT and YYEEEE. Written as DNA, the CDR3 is TGTGCCAGCAGACAACAGGGATCAGATACGCAGTATTTT. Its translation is CASRQQGSDTQYF.

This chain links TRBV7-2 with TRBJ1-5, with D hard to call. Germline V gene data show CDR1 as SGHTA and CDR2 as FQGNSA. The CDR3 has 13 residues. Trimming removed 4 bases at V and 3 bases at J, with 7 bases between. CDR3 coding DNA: TGTGCCAGCAGCTCAGGAGTCAATCAGCCCCAGCATTTT. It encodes CASSSGVNQPQHF.

The DNA of the CDR3 is TGTGCCATCAGTGAGTCGCTGGCGGGGGGGCCGGCTGAGCAGTTCTTC. As protein: CAISESLAGGPAEQFF. J is TRBJ2-1 and V is TRBV10-3, with 9 positions matching TRBD2. V was clipped by 0 bases and J by 9 bases; unmatched bases: 9. The V gene's germline CDR1 is ENHRY and CDR2 SYGVKD. This CDR3 comprises 16 residues.

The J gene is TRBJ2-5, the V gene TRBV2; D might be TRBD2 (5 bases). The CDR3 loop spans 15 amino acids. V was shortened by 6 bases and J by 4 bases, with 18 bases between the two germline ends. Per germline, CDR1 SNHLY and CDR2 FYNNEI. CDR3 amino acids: CASSAGFLYGETQYF. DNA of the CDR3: TGTGCCAGCAGCGCGGGCTTCCTCTACGGAGAGACCCAGTACTTC.

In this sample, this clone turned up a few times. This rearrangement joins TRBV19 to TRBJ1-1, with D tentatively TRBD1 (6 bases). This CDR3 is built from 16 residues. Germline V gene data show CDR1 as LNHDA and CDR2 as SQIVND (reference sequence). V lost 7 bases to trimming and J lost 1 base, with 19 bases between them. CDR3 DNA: TGTGCCAGTAACCTCTCTAGGGGGAGGCCGAACACTGAAGCTTTCTTT. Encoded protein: CASNLSRGRPNTEAFF.

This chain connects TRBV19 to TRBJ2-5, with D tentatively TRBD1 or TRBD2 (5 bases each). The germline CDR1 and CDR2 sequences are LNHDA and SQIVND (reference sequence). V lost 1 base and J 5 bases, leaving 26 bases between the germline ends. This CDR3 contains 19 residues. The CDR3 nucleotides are TGTGCCAGTAGTATAGCGGGGCTAGCCTCATCTTTTGGATTTGAGACCCAGTACTTC. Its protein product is CASSIAGLASSFGFETQYF.

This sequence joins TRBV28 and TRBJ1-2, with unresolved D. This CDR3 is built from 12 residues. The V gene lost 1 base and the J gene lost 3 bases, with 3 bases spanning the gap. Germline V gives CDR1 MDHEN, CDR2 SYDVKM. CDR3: CASSLYHYGYTF. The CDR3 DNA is TGTGCCAGCAGTTTATACCACTATGGCTACACCTTC.

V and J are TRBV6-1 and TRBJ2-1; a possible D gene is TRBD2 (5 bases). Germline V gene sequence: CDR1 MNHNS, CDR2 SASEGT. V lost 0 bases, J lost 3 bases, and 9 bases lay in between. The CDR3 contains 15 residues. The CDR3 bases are TGTGCCAGCAGTGAAGCCGTAGCGATCTACAATGAGCAGTTCTTC. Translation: CASSEAVAIYNEQFF.

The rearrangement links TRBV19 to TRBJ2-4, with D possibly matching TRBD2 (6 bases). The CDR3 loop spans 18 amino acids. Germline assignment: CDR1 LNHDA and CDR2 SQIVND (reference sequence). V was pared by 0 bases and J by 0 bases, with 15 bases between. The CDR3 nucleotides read TGTGCCAGTAGTATAGATCGGGGAGGCGGTAAAGCCAAAAACATTCAGTACTTC. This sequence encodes CASSIDRGGGKAKNIQYF.

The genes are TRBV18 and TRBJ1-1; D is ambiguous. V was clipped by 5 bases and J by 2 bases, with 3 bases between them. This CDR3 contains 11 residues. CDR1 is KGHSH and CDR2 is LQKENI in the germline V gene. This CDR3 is CASSVNTEAFF. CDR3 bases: TGTGCCAGCTCAGTTAACACTGAAGCTTTCTTT.

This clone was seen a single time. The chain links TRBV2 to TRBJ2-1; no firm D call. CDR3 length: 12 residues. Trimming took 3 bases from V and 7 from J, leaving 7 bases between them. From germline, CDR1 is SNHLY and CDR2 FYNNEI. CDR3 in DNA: TGTGCCAGCAGTGACCCAGCTAATGAGCAGTTCTTC. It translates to CASSDPANEQFF.

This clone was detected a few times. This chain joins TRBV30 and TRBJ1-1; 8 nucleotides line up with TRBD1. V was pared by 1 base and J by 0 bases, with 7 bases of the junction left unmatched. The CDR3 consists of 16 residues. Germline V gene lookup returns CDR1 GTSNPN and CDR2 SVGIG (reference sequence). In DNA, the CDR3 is TGTGCCTGGAGTGCCCGGACAGGGAAATTGAACACTGAAGCTTTCTTT. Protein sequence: CAWSARTGKLNTEAFF.

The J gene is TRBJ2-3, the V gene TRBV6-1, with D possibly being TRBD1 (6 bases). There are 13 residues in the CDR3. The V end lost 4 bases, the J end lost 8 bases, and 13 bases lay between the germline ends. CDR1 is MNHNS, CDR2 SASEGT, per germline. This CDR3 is CASSGGLFGTQYF. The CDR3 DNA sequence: TGTGCCAGCAGTGGGGGGCTATTCGGTACGCAGTATTTT.

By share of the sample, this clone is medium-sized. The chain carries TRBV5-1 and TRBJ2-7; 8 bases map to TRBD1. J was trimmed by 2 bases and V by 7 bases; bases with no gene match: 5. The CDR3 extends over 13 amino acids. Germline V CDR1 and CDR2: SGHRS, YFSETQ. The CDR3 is CASGRDRTYEQYF. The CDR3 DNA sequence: TGCGCCAGCGGCCGGGACAGGACCTACGAGCAGTACTTC. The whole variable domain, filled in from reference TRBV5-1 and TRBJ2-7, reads KAGVTQTPRYLIKTRGQQVTLSCSPISGHRSVSWYQQTPGQGLQFLFEYFSETQRNKGNFPGRFSGRQFSNSRSEMNVSTLELGDSALYLCASGRDRTYEQYFGPGTRLTVT.

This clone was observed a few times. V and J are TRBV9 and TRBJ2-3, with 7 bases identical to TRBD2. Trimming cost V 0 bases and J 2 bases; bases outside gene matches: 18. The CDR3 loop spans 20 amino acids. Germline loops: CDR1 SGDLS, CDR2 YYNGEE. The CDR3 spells CASSVEDHPTSSLVTDTQYF. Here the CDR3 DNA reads TGTGCCAGCAGCGTAGAAGACCACCCGACTAGCTCATTGGTCACAGATACGCAGTATTTT.

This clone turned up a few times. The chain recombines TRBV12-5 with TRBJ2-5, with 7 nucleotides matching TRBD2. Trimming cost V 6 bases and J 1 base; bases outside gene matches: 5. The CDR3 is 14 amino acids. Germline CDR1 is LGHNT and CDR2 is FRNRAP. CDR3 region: CASGPPSGQETQYF. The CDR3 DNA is TGTGCTAGTGGACCCCCTAGCGGCCAAGAGACCCAGTACTTC.

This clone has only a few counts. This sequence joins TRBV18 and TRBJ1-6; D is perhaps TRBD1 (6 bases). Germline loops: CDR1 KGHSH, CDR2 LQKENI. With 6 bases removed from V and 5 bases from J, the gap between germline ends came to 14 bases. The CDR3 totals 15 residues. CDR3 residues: CASSPEGQDNSPLHF. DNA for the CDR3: TGTGCCAGCTCCCCGGAGGGACAAGATAATTCACCCCTCCACTTT.